This T cell receptor beta chain was recorded in a study of identical twins. The CDR3 loop spans 13 amino acids. With regard to this clonotype: As yet, its antigen is unknown. Mismatch with germline at one junction end may stem from a read error.

Whole-study results and caveats: A partial confounding effect on zero-insertion analyses could come from invariant MAIT and iNKT cells.

A universal primer site was incorporated via template switching, and the cDNA contained unique molecular identifiers. In TCRdb, the 5' RACE reads were re-called with MiXCR into one record per CDR3 protein. The sample contains 1,800,000 or so distinct CDR3 sequences, about 31% of which appear only once. Donors uniformly comprised healthy Caucasians. The sequencing sample was made of cord blood. The J gene is TRBJ2-3, the V gene TRBV12-3 or TRBV12-4, with D perhaps TRBD1 (5 bases). The source of this sequence is a newborn girl in good health. CDR3 loop: CASSLRGTDMQYF. The CDR3 DNA is TGTGCCAGCAGTTTAAGGGGAACAGATATGCAGTATTTT.